Each of the 28 T cell receptor beta chains below was sequenced from the same sample in a study of blood T cell repertoires in COVID-19. Sequencing was performed with immunoSEQ multiplex PCR; in TCRdb, only in-frame clones are kept and a portion is missing. The table has roughly 520,000 clones, around nine tenths seen once. Sequences were obtained from PBMCs or T cells enriched from blood (not recorded which). These receptors came from a woman between 40 and 50 years old who had recovered from COVID-19.

V usage is TRBV3-1 (or the pseudogene TRBV3-2) and J usage is TRBJ1-3; tentative D call: TRBD1 (6 bases). The CDR3 has 16 residues. V lost 6 bases to trimming and J lost 0 bases, with 15 bases between them. CDR1 is LGHDT and CDR2 is YNNKEL in the germline V gene (reference sequence). The CDR3 reads CASRKSGHLSGNTIYF. CDR3 coding DNA: TGTGCCAGCAGAAAATCGGGACACCTCTCTGGAAACACCATATATTTT.

The chain employs TRBV18 and TRBJ2-7; D remains unclear. The CDR3 consists of 13 residues. Germline CDR1 reads KGHSH; CDR2 reads LQKENI. V lost 3 bases, J lost 2 bases, and 8 bases lay in between. The CDR3 here is CASSPAGPYEQYF. In nucleotides, the CDR3 is TGTGCCAGCTCACCTGCAGGCCCCTACGAGCAGTACTTC. Drawing the rest from reference TRBV18 and TRBJ2-7, the complete variable domain is NAGVMQNPRHLVRRRGQEARLRCSPMKGHSHVYWYRQLPEEGLKFMVYLQKENIIDESGMPKERFSAEFPKEGPSILRIQQVVRGDSAAYFCASSPAGPYEQYFGPGTRLTVT.

This clone came up once. This chain joins TRBV11-2 and TRBJ2-7; 8 bases agree with TRBD2. The CDR3 spans 18 residues. Germline V CDR1 and CDR2: SGHAT, FQNNGV. V dropped 1 base and J dropped 5; count of bases not matched to a gene: 16. CDR3 in DNA: TGTGCCAGCAGCTTAGGGACGTTAGCGGGAACCCCTCGGGACGAGCAGTACTTC. Protein: CASSLGTLAGTPRDEQYF. Full variable domain (rest looked up from reference TRBV11-2 and TRBJ2-7): EAGVAQSPRYKIIEKRQSVAFWCNPISGHATLYWYQQILGQGPKLLIQFQNNGVVDDSQLPKDRFSAERLKGVDSTLKIQPAKLEDSAVYLCASSLGTLAGTPRDEQYFGPGTRLTVT.

The chain links TRBV7-2 to TRBJ2-5, with unresolved D. Per the germline V gene, CDR1 is SGHTA and CDR2 is FQGNSA. V was trimmed by 2 bases and J by 5 bases, leaving 3 bases between them. CDR3 length equals 11 residues. CDR3: CASSLLETQYF. The CDR3 DNA follows: TGTGCCAGCAGCTTACTTGAGACCCAGTACTTC.

The gene calls are TRBV7-2 and TRBJ1-1, with D unclear. The CDR3 is 14 residues long. Germline loops: CDR1 SGHTA, CDR2 FQGNSA. V dropped 5 bases and J dropped 8 bases, with 18 bases sitting between them. CDR3 amino acids: CASSRGRQQLEAFF. CDR3 DNA sequence: TGTGCCAGCAGCAGAGGGAGACAACAACTCGAAGCTTTCTTT.

The count of this clone is one. The rearrangement links TRBV7-9 to TRBJ2-7; 13 nucleotides line up with TRBD2. CDR3 length: 16 residues. Trimming removed 5 bases from V and 5 bases from J; junction bases left unmatched: 9. CDR1 is SEHNR, CDR2 FQNEAQ, per germline (reference sequence). The CDR3 sequence is CASSPGLAGSYDEQYF. The CDR3 nucleotides read TGTGCCAGCAGCCCGGGACTAGCGGGATCGTACGACGAGCAGTACTTC.

The chain joins TRBV9 to TRBJ1-3; D gene unclear. V was clipped by 3 bases and J by 0 bases, with 10 bases between them. CDR3 length: 15 amino acids. The germline V gene encodes CDR1 SGDLS and CDR2 YYNGEE. The chain's CDR3 is CASSASVFSGNTIYF. The CDR3 coding sequence is TGTGCCAGCAGCGCCTCCGTTTTCTCTGGAAACACCATATATTTT.

The V and J genes are TRBV7-8 and TRBJ2-3; D is ambiguous. The ends were cut back, 2 bases at V and 3 bases at J, with 18 bases in the middle. This CDR3 is 17 amino acids long. In germline, CDR1 is SGHVS, CDR2 FQNEAQ. CDR3 nucleotides: TGTGCCAGCAGCTTAACTGATCGCCGACCGAGGACAGATACGCAGTATTTT. It translates to CASSLTDRRPRTDTQYF.

J is TRBJ2-6 and V is TRBV19, with D possibly TRBD1 on 5 matching bases. Germline CDR1 reads LNHDA; CDR2 reads SQIVND (reference sequence). The V end was cut by 6 bases, the J end by 4 bases, with 13 bases between. This CDR3 region has 15 residues. This chain's CDR3 is CASSLQGIGANVLTF. In DNA, the CDR3 is TGTGCCAGTAGCCTCCAGGGTATCGGGGCCAACGTCCTGACTTTC.

The chain joins TRBV5-5 to TRBJ2-1; a possible D gene is TRBD2 (7 bases). The CDR3 has 15 residues. Between the trimmed V and J ends, which lost 4 bases and 2 bases, there was a span of 13 bases. Germline V lookup: CDR1 SGHKS, CDR2 YYEKEE (reference sequence). In DNA, the CDR3 is TGTGCCAGCAGCCAGAGGGGGGGGACCTACAATGAGCAGTTCTTC. Translated: CASSQRGGTYNEQFF.

The rearrangement links TRBV6-2 or TRBV6-3 to TRBJ2-1; tentatively, D is TRBD2 (6 bases). V was shortened by 4 bases and J by 4 bases, with 14 bases between the two germline ends. The germline V gene has CDR1 MNHEY and CDR2 SVGEGT. The CDR3 length is 15 residues. CDR3 sequence (DNA): TGTGCCAGCAGTTTAAAGATAGGGAGGTACAATGAGCAGTTCTTC. This sequence encodes CASSLKIGRYNEQFF.

This chain connects TRBV11-2 to TRBJ2-3; D remains ambiguous. The CDR3 totals 19 residues. Looked up from germline, CDR1 is SGHAT and CDR2 is FQNNGV. The V gene lost 5 bases and the J gene lost 5 bases, with 29 bases spanning the gap. The CDR3 sequence: CASSPRPRSYQSRGDTQYF. The CDR3 nucleotides read TGTGCCAGCAGCCCCCGGCCAAGGAGCTATCAGAGCCGTGGAGATACGCAGTATTTT.

The chain links TRBV3-1 (or the pseudogene TRBV3-2) to TRBJ2-1; TRBD2 matches at 8 bases. This CDR3 comprises 15 residues. V lost 3 bases and J lost 3; bases outside the gene matches: 4. The germline V gene has CDR1 LGHDT and CDR2 YNNKEL (reference sequence). The CDR3 coding sequence is TGTGCCAGCAGCCAGCCAACTAGCGGCTACAATGAGCAGTTCTTC. Its translation: CASSQPTSGYNEQFF.

On this clone: Other nucleotide sequences in the sample specify the same CDR3. The genes are TRBV19 and TRBJ2-3; unclear D gene. Germline V gene data show CDR1 as LNHDA and CDR2 as SQIVND (reference sequence). Trimming cost V 2 bases and J 3 bases, with 3 bases left between them. CDR3 length equals 12 residues. The CDR3 region has the DNA TGTGCCAGTAGTATATCTACAGATACGCAGTATTTT. Amino acids: CASSISTDTQYF.

The chain employs TRBV5-1 and TRBJ1-1; possible D gene TRBD1, 5 bases. V was cut by 3 bases and J by 5 bases, with 17 bases left in between. CDR1 SGHRS and CDR2 YFSETQ come from the germline V gene. This CDR3 is built from 15 residues. The CDR3 reads CASSSRAGLVTEAFF. CDR3 DNA sequence: TGCGCCAGCAGCTCAAGGGCAGGGTTGGTGACTGAAGCTTTCTTT.

J is TRBJ1-5 and V is TRBV6-5; 9 nucleotides align to TRBD1. The junction had 5 bases not matched to a gene; V was cut back by 6 bases and J by 2 bases. The CDR3 has 15 amino acids. Germline V gene sequence: CDR1 MNHEY, CDR2 SVGAGI. CDR3 in DNA: TGTGCCAGCAGCGGGACAGGGATCGGCAATCAGCCCCAGCATTTT. It codes for CASSGTGIGNQPQHF.

This clone was seen more than once but under ten times. The chain joins TRBV4-1 to TRBJ1-1; D gene uncertain. The CDR3 totals 14 residues. V lost 4 bases and J 0 bases, leaving 9 bases between the germline ends. CDR1 and CDR2 (germline): MGHRA, YSYEKL. As DNA, the CDR3 is TGCGCCAGCAGCCCTCGAACTTTGAACACTGAAGCTTTCTTT. It yields the protein CASSPRTLNTEAFF.

V gene TRBV2 combines with J gene TRBJ2-3; 8 bases are shared with TRBD1. The V and J ends lost 8 bases and 0 bases, in that order; junction bases with no gene match: 7. The CDR3 runs 15 residues. Per the germline V gene, CDR1 is SNHLY and CDR2 is FYNNEI. In nucleotides, the CDR3 is TGTGCCAGCCCCAGGACAGGGACTAGCACAGATACGCAGTATTTT. It is translated as CASPRTGTSTDTQYF.

V usage is TRBV25-1 and J usage is TRBJ2-7; the D gene is possibly TRBD2 (5 bases). The CDR3 has 18 amino acids. Germline loops: CDR1 MGHDK, CDR2 SYGVNS. The V end was cut by 1 base, the J end by 3 bases, with 22 bases between. For the CDR3, the DNA is TGTGCCAGCAGTGAATCAGGTAGCGCCCGATTAGGAAACTACGAGCAGTACTTC. This codes for CASSESGSARLGNYEQYF.

As for this clone: The germline gene is not matched at one end of the junction; a read error may be the cause. The CDR3 sequence is CASNERQDPVGEAFF. The CDR3, as DNA: TGCGCCAGCAATGAGAGACAGGACCCTGTTGGGGAAGCTTTCTTT. The rearrangement links TRBV10-2 to TRBJ1-1; D might be TRBD1 (6 bases). The CDR3 contains 15 residues. CDR1 and CDR2 (germline): WSHSY, SAAADI.

V and J are TRBV24-1 and TRBJ1-5; 10 bases are a match to TRBD1. This CDR3 contains 14 residues. Germline loops: CDR1 KGHDR, CDR2 SFDVKD. V shed 3 bases, J shed 9 bases, and the junction held 4 bases outside the gene matches. The CDR3 region is CATSDDRGPWPQHF. CDR3 coding DNA: TGTGCCACCAGTGATGACAGGGGGCCCTGGCCCCAGCATTTT.

V gene TRBV10-3 combines with J gene TRBJ1-2; perhaps TRBD1 as D (6 bases). This CDR3 spans 13 amino acids. Trimming took 7 bases from V and 4 from J, leaving 13 bases between them. From germline, CDR1 is ENHRY and CDR2 SYGVKD. The CDR3 reads CAINGGISYGYTF. The CDR3, as DNA: TGTGCCATCAATGGGGGCATAAGCTATGGCTACACCTTC.

The chain uses TRBV5-1 and TRBJ2-7, with TRBD1 matching over 9 bases. The CDR3 spans 13 residues. J was trimmed by 3 bases and V by 7 bases; bases with no gene match: 5. CDR1 is SGHRS and CDR2 is YFSETQ in the germline V gene. CDR3 protein: CASETGGGYEQYF. The CDR3 DNA reads TGCGCCAGCGAGACAGGGGGGGGCTACGAGCAGTACTTC.

V and J are TRBV11-3 and TRBJ1-4, with 10 bases matching TRBD1. The germline V gene encodes CDR1 SGHNT and CDR2 YENEEA. V dropped 5 bases and J dropped 7; count of bases not matched to a gene: 1. CDR3 length: 13 residues. The CDR3 DNA reads TGTGCCAGCAGCGGGGACAGGGGTGAAAAACTGTTTTTT. Its translation is CASSGDRGEKLFF.

V and J are TRBV7-9 and TRBJ1-1, with 8 bases aligning to TRBD1. This CDR3 comprises 13 residues. The ends lost 8 bases at V and 3 bases at J; junction bases unmatched: 5. Germline V gene lookup returns CDR1 SEHNR and CDR2 FQNEAQ (reference sequence). This chain's CDR3 is CASQQGEYTEAFF. Here the CDR3 DNA reads TGTGCCAGCCAACAGGGGGAGTACACTGAAGCTTTCTTT.

The chain links TRBV29-1 to TRBJ2-7, with 8 bases fitting TRBD1. J lost 7 bases, V lost 6 bases, and 11 bases had no gene match. The CDR3 has 13 residues. Germline V CDR1 and CDR2: SQVTM, ANQGSEA. DNA for the CDR3: TGCAGCGTAGAGGACAGGGACTTGGGTGAGCAGTACTTC. This translates into CSVEDRDLGEQYF.

CDR3 residues: CASSIRGDEQFF. The DNA for the CDR3 is TGTGCCAGTAGTATAAGGGGCGATGAGCAGTTCTTC. This chain links TRBV19 with TRBJ2-1; the D gene is possibly TRBD1 (5 bases). The V and J ends lost 2 bases and 8 bases respectively, with 7 bases between them. Per germline, CDR1 LNHDA and CDR2 SQIVND (reference sequence). There are 12 residues in the CDR3. Full variable domain (missing parts from reference TRBV19 and TRBJ2-1): DGGITQSPKYLFRKEGQNVTLSCEQNLNHDAMYWYRQDPGQGLRLIYYSQIVNDFQKGDIAEGYSVSREKKESFPLTVTSAQKNPTAFYLCASSIRGDEQFFGPGTRLTVL.

This chain uses TRBV4-1 with TRBJ2-7; 7 nucleotides align to TRBD1. V dropped 4 bases and J dropped 2; count of bases not matched to a gene: 5. From germline, CDR1 is MGHRA and CDR2 YSYEKL. The CDR3 is 14 amino acids. The CDR3 is CASSPRTGPYEQYF. In DNA form, the CDR3 reads TGCGCCAGCAGCCCGCGGACAGGACCCTACGAGCAGTACTTC.